This is a list of T cell receptor beta chains from one sample in a study of blood T cell repertoires in COVID-19. The repertoire was sequenced with immunoSEQ multiplex PCR; TCRdb's copy has only in-frame clones and lacks some. The sample includes 35,000 to 40,000 clones, about 90% of them seen just once. Sequenced: peripheral blood. All receptors derive from a man aged 65 to 85 with acute or convalescent COVID-19. Each CDR3 is given with its conserved first and last residue. D genes are given only for firm matches. Clone size appears in some rows only: once, few, many, or a class for an expanded clone.

clone_size: NA; j_call: TRBJ2-3; d_call: TRBD2; v_call: TRBV7-2; cdr3_aa: CASSLTAGSWGTDTQYF; cdr3_nt: TGTGCCAGCAGCCTCACAGCGGGGTCTTGGGGCACAGATACGCAGTATTTT
clone_size: NA; j_call: TRBJ1-4; d_call: NA; v_call: TRBV7-9; cdr3_aa: CASDRGGNNEKLFF; cdr3_nt: TGTGCCAGCGATAGAGGCGGTAATAATGAAAAACTGTTTTTT
clone_size: NA; j_call: TRBJ2-7; d_call: TRBD2; v_call: TRBV6-5; cdr3_aa: CASRPGLAPMGQYF; cdr3_nt: TGTGCCAGCAGACCGGGACTAGCCCCTATGGGGCAGTACTTC
clone_size: NA; j_call: TRBJ2-1; d_call: NA; v_call: TRBV5-8; cdr3_aa: CASSRTVSPYNEQFF; cdr3_nt: TGTGCCAGCAGCAGGACAGTATCCCCCTACAATGAGCAGTTCTTC
clone_size: NA; j_call: TRBJ1-1; d_call: TRBD1; v_call: TRBV18; cdr3_aa: CASSPTRGLSEAFF; cdr3_nt: TGTGCCAGCTCACCAACCAGGGGGCTGAGTGAAGCTTTCTTT
clone_size: NA; j_call: TRBJ2-7; d_call: NA; v_call: TRBV5-1; cdr3_aa: CASSLGDSSYEQYF; cdr3_nt: TGCGCCAGCAGCTTGGGCGATAGCTCCTACGAGCAGTACTTC
clone_size: once; j_call: TRBJ1-1; d_call: NA; v_call: TRBV5-1; cdr3_aa: CASMRAENTEAFF; cdr3_nt: TGCGCCAGCATGAGGGCTGAGAACACTGAAGCTTTCTTT
clone_size: NA; j_call: TRBJ2-1; d_call: NA; v_call: TRBV9; cdr3_aa: CASSVGSQRAANEQFF; cdr3_nt: TGTGCCAGCAGCGTAGGTTCTCAGCGGGCGGCGAATGAGCAGTTCTTC
clone_size: NA; j_call: TRBJ1-4; d_call: TRBD1; v_call: TRBV7-6; cdr3_aa: CASSLSLTGEKFF; cdr3_nt: TGTGCCAGCAGCCTAAGTCTAACAGGGGAAAAGTTTTTT
clone_size: NA; j_call: TRBJ1-1; d_call: NA; v_call: TRBV5-4; cdr3_aa: CASSPGSLNTEAFF; cdr3_nt: TGTGCCAGCAGCCCCGGGTCCTTAAACACTGAAGCTTTCTTT
clone_size: few; j_call: TRBJ1-4; d_call: NA; v_call: TRBV6-6; cdr3_aa: CASSYAGGEKLFF; cdr3_nt: TGTGCCAGCAGTTACGCAGGAGGAGAAAAACTGTTTTTT
clone_size: NA; j_call: TRBJ2-7; d_call: TRBD2; v_call: TRBV28; cdr3_aa: CASSGTSGSSYEQYF; cdr3_nt: TGTGCCAGCTCCGGGACTAGCGGGTCCTCCTACGAGCAGTACTTC
clone_size: NA; j_call: TRBJ2-1; d_call: TRBD2; v_call: TRBV5-4; cdr3_aa: CASSSYTSGHNEQFF; cdr3_nt: TGTGCCAGCAGCTCTTACACTAGCGGACACAATGAGCAGTTCTTC
clone_size: NA; j_call: TRBJ1-1; d_call: TRBD1; v_call: TRBV19; cdr3_aa: CASKDRDANTEAFF; cdr3_nt: TGTGCCAGTAAAGACAGGGACGCGAACACTGAAGCTTTCTTT
clone_size: NA; j_call: TRBJ1-5; d_call: TRBD1; v_call: TRBV5-6; cdr3_aa: CASSSFTGQGGRPQHF; cdr3_nt: TGTGCCAGCAGCTCCTTCACCGGACAGGGCGGAAGGCCCCAGCATTTT
clone_size: NA; j_call: TRBJ2-1; d_call: TRBD2; v_call: TRBV7-9; cdr3_aa: CASSLALAGWNEQFF; cdr3_nt: TGTGCCAGCAGCTTAGCCCTAGCGGGGTGGAATGAGCAGTTCTTC
clone_size: NA; j_call: TRBJ2-3; d_call: NA; v_call: TRBV9; cdr3_aa: CASSVKSPPRGIGDTQYF; cdr3_nt: TGTGCCAGCAGCGTAAAAAGCCCGCCTCGGGGGATAGGGGATACGCAGTATTTT
clone_size: NA; j_call: TRBJ2-3; d_call: NA; v_call: TRBV7-2; cdr3_aa: CASSLNQGSTDTQYF; cdr3_nt: TGTGCCAGCAGCTTAAACCAGGGGTCCACAGATACGCAGTATTTT
clone_size: NA; j_call: TRBJ1-5; d_call: TRBD1; v_call: TRBV27; cdr3_aa: CASSLVGTVLRNQPQHF; cdr3_nt: TGTGCCAGCAGTTTAGTGGGGACAGTCCTCAGGAATCAGCCCCAGCATTTT
clone_size: NA; j_call: TRBJ2-7; d_call: NA; v_call: TRBV7-9; cdr3_aa: CASSLNSGTYEQYF; cdr3_nt: TGTGCCAGCAGCTTAAATTCCGGGACCTACGAGCAGTACTTC
clone_size: NA; j_call: TRBJ2-1; d_call: TRBD1; v_call: TRBV19; cdr3_aa: CATTTLDRGWHEQFF; cdr3_nt: TGTGCCACTACTACCTTGGACAGGGGATGGCATGAGCAGTTCTTC
clone_size: NA; j_call: TRBJ2-5; d_call: NA; v_call: TRBV7-2; cdr3_aa: CASSIKTSGQETQYF; cdr3_nt: TGTGCCAGCAGCATCAAGACTAGTGGACAAGAGACCCAGTACTTC
clone_size: NA; j_call: TRBJ1-2; d_call: TRBD1; v_call: TRBV7-2; cdr3_aa: CASSLDRLSYGYTF; cdr3_nt: TGTGCCAGCAGCTTGGACAGGCTTTCCTATGGCTACACCTTC
clone_size: once; j_call: TRBJ1-1; d_call: TRBD1; v_call: TRBV19; cdr3_aa: CASKPWGQGATNTEAFF; cdr3_nt: TGTGCCAGTAAGCCTTGGGGGCAGGGGGCGACGAACACTGAAGCTTTCTTT
clone_size: few; j_call: TRBJ2-2; d_call: TRBD2; v_call: TRBV7-9; cdr3_aa: CASRWTAGGYTGELFF; cdr3_nt: TGTGCCAGCAGATGGACGGCGGGAGGATACACCGGGGAGCTGTTTTTT